The clone carrying this TCR beta chain was counted only a few times. These data are taken from a study of T-cell reconstitution after alpha-beta-depleted transplantation in children. Preparation of the TCRbeta library involved a method that used unique molecular identifiers. TCRdb analysed the PCR reads with MiXCR anew, one entry per CDR3 protein. The top ten clones hold roughly a quarter of a sample with fewer than 350,000 distinct CDR3 sequences, around a tenth of them seen once. The germline V gene has CDR1 LGHDT and CDR2 YNNKEL (reference sequence). There are 14 residues in the CDR3. V lost 6 bases and J lost 1, with 12 bases in between.

The sequence was obtained from a male patient under 10 years old who had a stem cell transplant for chronic granulomatous disease, so the T cells may come from the graft donor. This specimen consisted of peripheral blood, obtained 180 days after TCRalphabeta/CD19-depleted stem cell transplant. This sequence joins TRBV3-1 and TRBJ1-1; D is undetermined. CDR3 nucleotides: TGTGCCAGCAGAACGCGGGGAAGGAACACTGAAGCTTTCTTT. Its protein is CASRTRGRNTEAFF.